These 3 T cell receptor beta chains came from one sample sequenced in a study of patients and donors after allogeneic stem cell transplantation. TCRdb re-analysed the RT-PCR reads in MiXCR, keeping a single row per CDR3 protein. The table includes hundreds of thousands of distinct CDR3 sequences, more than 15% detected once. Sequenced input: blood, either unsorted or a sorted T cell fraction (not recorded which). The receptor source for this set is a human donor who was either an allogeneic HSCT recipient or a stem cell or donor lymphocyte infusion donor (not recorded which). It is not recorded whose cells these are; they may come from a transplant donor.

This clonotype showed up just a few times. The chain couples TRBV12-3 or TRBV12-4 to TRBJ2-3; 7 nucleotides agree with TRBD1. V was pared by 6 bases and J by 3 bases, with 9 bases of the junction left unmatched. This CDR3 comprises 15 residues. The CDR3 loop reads CASRSRDRQTDTQYF. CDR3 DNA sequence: TGTGCCAGCAGGTCCCGGGACAGACAAACAGATACGCAGTATTTT.

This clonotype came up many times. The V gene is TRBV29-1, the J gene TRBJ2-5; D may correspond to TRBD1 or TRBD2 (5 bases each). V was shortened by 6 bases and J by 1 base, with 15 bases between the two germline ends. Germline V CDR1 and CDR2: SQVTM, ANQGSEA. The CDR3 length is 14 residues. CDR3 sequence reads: CSVPGPMFQETQYF. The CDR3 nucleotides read TGCAGCGTGCCGGGACCAATGTTCCAAGAGACCCAGTACTTC.

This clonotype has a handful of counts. The chain's CDR3 is CASSVQPRIWEQFF. As DNA, the CDR3 is TGCGCCAGCAGCGTACAACCTAGAATCTGGGAGCAGTTCTTC. The genes are TRBV5-1 and TRBJ2-1; D remains unclear. V lost 4 bases and J lost 10, with 18 bases in between. There are 14 residues in the CDR3. Looked up from germline, CDR1 is SGHRS and CDR2 is YFSETQ.